This T cell receptor beta chain was documented in a study of prognosis after radiotherapy for stage I lung cancer. On the study more broadly: Enrolled patients (around 12 men, 6 women) had a median age of around 70 years and an age range of roughly 50 to 84 years. Overall study findings and caveats: Median unique TCR clones dropped from around 10,000 to 6,900 after stereotactic body radiation therapy. Any tumor specificity that the expanded TCR clones may have had was not determined.

This clonotype was observed at least ten times. The antigen remains unidentified. CDR1 is SNHLY, CDR2 FYNNEI, per germline. The ends were cut back, 4 bases at V and 1 base at J, with 8 bases in the middle. This CDR3 comprises 14 residues. Researchers used two-round multiplex PCR to amplify TCR beta CDR3 starting from genomic DNA. Used in first-round PCR were primers specific to each TRBV and TRBJ gene. TCRdb itself ran the multiplex PCR reads through MiXCR, one entry per CDR3 protein. The data hold roughly 30,000 distinct CDR3 sequences, with around two fifths observed a single time. The chain links TRBV2 to TRBJ1-5, with a tentative D call TRBD1 (5 bases). The sample consisted of PBMCs, taken before or after stereotactic body radiation therapy (not recorded which). This receptor was identified in a donor of 50 years or more with non-small cell lung cancer. CDR3 amino acids: CASSAEGSNQPQHF. Written as DNA, the CDR3 is TGTGCCAGCAGTGCCGAGGGGAGCAATCAGCCCCAGCATTTT.